Here is one T cell receptor beta chain with its context. Antigen unknown. The repertoire was sequenced with immunoSEQ multiplex PCR; TCRdb's copy has only in-frame clones and lacks some. The sample yields about 260,000 clones, about 92% seen once. The germline V gene has CDR1 LNHDA and CDR2 SQIVND (reference sequence). The CDR3 runs 14 residues. The ends were cut back, 1 base at V and 4 bases at J, with 11 bases in the middle. This record belongs to a study of cytomegalovirus exposure and HLA in healthy donors. Study observations and caveats: Listed as cytomegalovirus-associated were 170 or so TCR beta chains. Both high specificity and high sensitivity reportedly marked the classifier's diagnosis of cytomegalovirus status.

The chain uses TRBV19 and TRBJ2-7; D may be TRBD2 (6 bases). The sequenced sample was PBMCs. The sequence was collected from a woman aged 30 to 39 in good health and CMV-seronegative. The CDR3: CASSIAGALYEQYF. DNA for the CDR3: TGTGCCAGTAGTATAGCGGGAGCCCTGTACGAGCAGTACTTC.